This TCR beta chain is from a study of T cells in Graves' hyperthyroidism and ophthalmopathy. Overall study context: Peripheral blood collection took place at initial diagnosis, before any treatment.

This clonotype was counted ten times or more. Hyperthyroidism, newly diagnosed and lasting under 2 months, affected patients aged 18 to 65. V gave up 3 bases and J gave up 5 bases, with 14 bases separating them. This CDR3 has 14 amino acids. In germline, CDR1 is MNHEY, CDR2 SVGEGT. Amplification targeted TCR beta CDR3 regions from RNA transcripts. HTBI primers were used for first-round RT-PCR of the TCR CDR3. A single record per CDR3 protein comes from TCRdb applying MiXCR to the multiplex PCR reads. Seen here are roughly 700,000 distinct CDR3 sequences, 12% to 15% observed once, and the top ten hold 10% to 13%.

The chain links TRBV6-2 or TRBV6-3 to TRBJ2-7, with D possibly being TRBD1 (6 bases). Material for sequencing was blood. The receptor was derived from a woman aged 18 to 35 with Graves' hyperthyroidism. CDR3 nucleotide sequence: TGTGCCAGCAGTTATTTGGGCAGGGACAACGAGCAGTACTTC. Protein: CASSYLGRDNEQYF.